Each of the 10 T cell receptor beta chains below was sequenced from the same sample in a study of T cell responses to AZD1222 COVID-19 vaccine. The method was immunoSEQ multiplex PCR; TCRdb's version includes in-frame clones alone and lacks a portion of them. The table includes some 150,000 clones, more than 90% detected once. The sequencing here drew on peripheral blood, taken on day 0 of AZD1222 vaccination. The receptors shown here come from an adult in good health.

The chain joins TRBV12-3 or TRBV12-4 to TRBJ2-3; the D is unclear. Trimming removed 2 bases from V and 6 bases from J, with 9 bases in between. CDR3 length: 13 residues. CDR3 bases: TGTGCCAGCAGTTTAATAGGCAAGGATACGCAGTATTTT. Its protein product is CASSLIGKDTQYF.

V gene TRBV28 combines with J gene TRBJ1-2; no definite D call. Between the trimmed V and J ends, which lost 2 bases and 5 bases, there was a span of 12 bases. CDR3 length: 14 amino acids. Germline-derived CDR1 and CDR2 are MDHEN and SYDVKM. CDR3 protein: CASSLGASSYGYTF. CDR3 DNA sequence: TGTGCCAGCAGTTTAGGTGCCAGTTCTTATGGCTACACCTTC.

The rearrangement joins TRBV7-6 to TRBJ1-3; D is unclear. V lost 1 base to trimming and J lost 0 bases, with 10 bases between them. There are 16 residues in the CDR3. Germline CDR1 SGHVS, CDR2 FNYEAQ. The CDR3 sequence: CASSLESAPSGNTIYF. CDR3 nucleotide sequence: TGTGCCAGCAGCTTAGAATCGGCCCCCTCTGGAAACACCATATATTTT.

This chain connects TRBV28 to TRBJ1-6; 9 nucleotides align to TRBD1. The CDR3 runs 14 residues. The germline gives CDR1 MDHEN, CDR2 SYDVKM. With 6 bases clipped from V and 9 bases from J, the junction kept 6 bases outside the gene matches. The CDR3 loop reads CASSLGQGSSPLHF. The DNA for the CDR3 is TGTGCCAGCAGCCTGGGACAGGGTAGTTCACCCCTCCACTTT.

The chain employs TRBV12-3 or TRBV12-4 and TRBJ2-7; D might be TRBD2 (5 bases). CDR3 length equals 11 residues. Trimming cost V 6 bases and J 4 bases, with 7 bases left between them. CDR3 nucleotides: TGTGCCAGCAGCCGCGGGTACGAGCAGTACTTC. Its protein product is CASSRGYEQYF.

A word on this clone: The same CDR3 is also encoded by other DNA sequences in this sample. The rearrangement joins TRBV9 to TRBJ1-2; no reliable D call. The V gene lost 2 bases and the J gene lost 2 bases, with 7 bases spanning the gap. The CDR3 has 13 residues. CDR1 and CDR2 (germline): SGDLS, YYNGEE. For the CDR3, the DNA is TGTGCCAGCAGCGTGGCAGGCAACTATGGCTACACCTTC. It translates to CASSVAGNYGYTF.

V is TRBV5-1 and J is TRBJ2-6; 8 nucleotides line up with TRBD1. Germline-derived CDR1 and CDR2 are SGHRS and YFSETQ. V lost 2 bases, J lost 0 bases, and 10 bases stayed unmatched. The CDR3 contains 19 residues. For the CDR3, the DNA is TGCGCCAGCAGCTTAGTTCCGGGACAGGCCTCCTCTGGGGCCAACGTCCTGACTTTC. Translating gives CASSLVPGQASSGANVLTF.

Written as DNA, the CDR3 is TGTGCCAGCAGTCGACTAGCCCGGAGGGGGGAGCAGTACTTC. Translating it yields CASSRLARRGEQYF. V is TRBV6-2 or TRBV6-3 and J is TRBJ2-7, with D maybe TRBD2 (7 bases). CDR1 is MNHEY, CDR2 SVGEGT, per germline. V gave up 5 bases and J gave up 7 bases, with 18 bases separating them. CDR3 size: 14 residues.

This clone came up once. This sequence joins TRBV25-1 and TRBJ1-4; D uncertain. Per germline, CDR1 MGHDK and CDR2 SYGVNS. The CDR3 runs 14 residues. The ends were cut back, 1 base at V and 7 bases at J, with 10 bases in the middle. The CDR3, as DNA: TGTGCCAGCAGTGAATCTAGGTGGCGTGAAAAACTGTTTTTT. It is translated as CASSESRWREKLFF.

The CDR3 sequence is CASTSGGVQGAFFSPLHF. The CDR3 nucleotides read TGTGCCAGCACTTCCGGAGGGGTGCAGGGGGCTTTTTTTTCACCCCTCCACTTT. The gene calls are TRBV27 and TRBJ1-6, with 8 bases matching TRBD1. The length of the CDR3 is 18 residues. Germline trimming cut 7 bases from V and 9 bases from J; bases unmatched to any gene: 20. Germline-derived CDR1 and CDR2 are MNHEY and SMNVEV (reference sequence).